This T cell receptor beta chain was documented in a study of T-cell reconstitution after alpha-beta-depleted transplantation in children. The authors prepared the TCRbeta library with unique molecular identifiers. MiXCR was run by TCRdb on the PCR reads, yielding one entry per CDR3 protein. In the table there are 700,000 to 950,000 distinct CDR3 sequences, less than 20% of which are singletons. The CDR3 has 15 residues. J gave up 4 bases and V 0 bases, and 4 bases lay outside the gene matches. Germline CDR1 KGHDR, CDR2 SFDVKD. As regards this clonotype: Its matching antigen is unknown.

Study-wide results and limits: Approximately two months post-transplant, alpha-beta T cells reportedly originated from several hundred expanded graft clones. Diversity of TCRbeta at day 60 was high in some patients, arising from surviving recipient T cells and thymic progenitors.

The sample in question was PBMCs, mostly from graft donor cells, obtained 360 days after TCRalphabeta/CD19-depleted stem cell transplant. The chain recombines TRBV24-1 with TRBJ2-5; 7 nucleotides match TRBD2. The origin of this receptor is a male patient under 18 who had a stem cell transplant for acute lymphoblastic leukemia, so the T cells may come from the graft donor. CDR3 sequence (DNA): TGTGCCACCAGTGATTTGGGGAGGGGCCGAGAGACCCAGTACTTC. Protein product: CATSDLGRGRETQYF.